This TCR beta chain came from a study of blood T cell repertoires in COVID-19. Turning to the study itself: PBMCs, B-cell-depleted T cells, or T cells provided the cDNA or gDNA that made up the material.

The CDR3 loop spans 15 amino acids. V lost 1 base, J lost 7 bases, and 5 bases stayed unmatched. CDR1 and CDR2 (germline): LGHNA, YSLEER. During active infection, Seattle patients enrolled and were then monitored through disease. Original handling: Reference gene primer amplification in the assay estimated nucleated cell counts. Here immunoSEQ multiplex PCR was the method, and the copy in TCRdb shows in-frame clones only, minus some. V and J calls and clone size are given by that table; D and trimming were obtained from the DNA. The sample has about 92,000 clones, around nine tenths seen once. The sample taken for sequencing was peripheral blood. The chain has TRBV4-3 and TRBJ2-2; 8 positions agree with TRBD1. The receptor comes from a woman aged 55-69 years with COVID-19, enrolled during active disease. Written as DNA, the CDR3 is TGCGCCAGCAGCCAAGGCTCAGGGGGCCTCGGGGAGCTGTTTTTT. It is translated as CASSQGSGGLGELFF.